This T cell receptor (beta chain) was retrieved from a study of blood T cell repertoires in COVID-19. Overall study: Material from acute and convalescent COVID-19 was sourced from the United States, Italy and Spain.

Two consecutive negative NP/OP PCR tests, clearance, or resolved symptoms defined Cohort 3 recovery. The CDR3 extends over 13 amino acids. V was trimmed by 3 bases and J by 6 bases, leaving 9 bases between them. Per germline, CDR1 LGHNA and CDR2 YSLEER. Clones were read by immunoSEQ multiplex PCR, and TCRdb kept only the in-frame ones, dropping some. Seen here are around 370,000 clones, 85% to 90% observed once, and the top ten hold more than 0.95%. The receptor's source is a woman between 18 and 29 years old who had recovered from COVID-19. V usage is TRBV4-3 and J usage is TRBJ1-5; a weak D match, TRBD1 (5 bases). The sample comprised PBMCs or T cells enriched from blood (not recorded which). This chain's CDR3 is CASSHRVGQPQHF. CDR3 coding DNA: TGCGCCAGCAGCCACAGGGTTGGTCAGCCCCAGCATTTT.